The TCR beta chain under discussion was sequenced for a study of yellow fever vaccine responses in identical twins. TCRdb reprocessed the RT-PCR reads with MiXCR, giving one entry per CDR3 protein. This sample has about 3,200 distinct CDR3 sequences, with 85% to 90% found just once. J gave up 9 bases and V 0 bases, and 6 bases lay outside the gene matches. Germline V lookup: CDR1 MNHEY, CDR2 SVGEGT. The CDR3 is 16 residues long. General study findings and limits: Twins' vaccine T cell responses were reported to seem partly convergent and partly personalized.

Remarks on this clonotype: Antigen: not known.

Material: T cells from blood (PBMCs), unsorted or a sorted subset (not recorded which), obtained before or after yellow fever vaccination (not recorded which). The origin of this receptor is a woman aged 18 to 35 who received the yellow fever vaccine. This chain links TRBV6-2 or TRBV6-3 with TRBJ2-1; 12 bases match TRBD2. The CDR3 nucleotides are TGTGCCAGCAGTTACTCGGGACTAGCGGGTTGGGTTGAGCAGTTCTTC. It specifies CASSYSGLAGWVEQFF.